What follows are 3 T cell receptor beta chains derived from one specimen sequenced in a study of response to subunit inactivated influenza vaccine. TCRdb processed the RT-PCR reads anew with MiXCR; each CDR3 protein has one entry. The sample yields roughly 650,000 distinct CDR3 sequences, 15% to 18% seen once. The sample here was PBMCs from blood, taken about 12 days after vaccination. These TCRs come from a man aged 50 to 60 who received an inactivated influenza vaccine.

This clonotype came up a few times. The V gene is TRBV27, the J gene TRBJ2-1; D gene ambiguous. Germline V gene lookup returns CDR1 MNHEY and CDR2 SMNVEV (reference sequence). The V end lost 3 bases, the J end lost 4 bases, and 13 bases lay between the germline ends. The CDR3 has 15 amino acids. CDR3 DNA sequence: TGTGCCAGCAGTTTTGGGGAACTAAATTACAATGAGCAGTTCTTC. It translates to CASSFGELNYNEQFF.

The V and J genes are TRBV29-1 and TRBJ2-3; 11 nucleotides line up with TRBD1. Trimming removed 6 bases from V and 2 bases from J; junction bases left unmatched: 7. CDR3 length: 15 residues. Germline CDR1 and CDR2: SQVTM and ANQGSEA. This chain's CDR3 is CSVAGTGGPTDTQYF. CDR3 sequence (DNA): TGCAGCGTAGCCGGGACAGGGGGGCCCACAGATACGCAGTATTTT.

The chain carries TRBV11-2 and TRBJ2-3; perhaps TRBD2 as D (7 bases). The CDR3 extends over 15 amino acids. Germline CDR1 SGHAT, CDR2 FQNNGV. Trimming took off 2 bases at V and 4 bases at J, with 13 bases between the two ends. CDR3 nucleotides: TGTGCCAGCAGCTTAATGGGGGGGCCGGCAGATACGCAGTATTTT. This translates into CASSLMGGPADTQYF.